These 27 T cell receptor beta chains were all obtained from the same sample, sequenced in a study of graft-versus-host responses after intestinal transplantation. TCRdb keeps only in-frame clones here, not all; method: immunoSEQ multiplex PCR. The data hold approximately 94,000 clones, with approximately 84% observed a single time. The antigens for these receptors are not known. Sequenced here: unstimulated CD4+ T cells sorted from spleen or lymph node cells, sampled before transplant. The receptors come from a human donor who was the organ donor for an intestinal transplant.

This clone has just one count. The chain is built from TRBV7-2 and TRBJ1-1; 8 nucleotides align to TRBD1. The germline V gene encodes CDR1 SGHTA and CDR2 FQGNSA. The V segment lost 4 bases and the J segment 8 bases; nucleotides outside the gene matches: 12. CDR3 size: 15 residues. The CDR3 loop is CASSSPRQGRLEAFF. CDR3 in DNA: TGTGCCAGCAGCTCTCCGAGACAGGGGCGTTTGGAAGCTTTCTTT.

The chain employs TRBV7-7 and TRBJ1-1; D not certain. In germline, CDR1 is SSHAT, CDR2 FNYEAQ (reference sequence). Trimming took 7 bases from V and 5 from J, leaving 14 bases between them. The CDR3 length is 13 residues. The CDR3 spells CASTYPGPTEAFF. The CDR3 region has the DNA TGTGCCAGCACTTATCCGGGTCCTACTGAAGCTTTCTTT. The full variable domain, in which reference TRBV7-7 and TRBJ1-1 provide the parts outside the CDR3, is GAGVSQSPRYKVTKRGQDVTLRCDPISSHATLYWYQQALGQGPEFLTYFNYEAQPDKSGLPSDRFSAERPEGSISTLTIQRTEQRDSAMYRCASTYPGPTEAFFGQGTRLTVV.

The chain uses TRBV7-9 and TRBJ1-1; TRBD1 might be the D (5 bases). Germline CDR1 and CDR2: SEHNR and FQNEAQ (reference sequence). The CDR3 runs 19 residues. With 0 bases removed from V and 4 bases from J, the gap between germline ends came to 24 bases. CDR3 sequence (DNA): TGTGCCAGCAGCTTAGCGCGCGGAGGGACCGCCTCAACCGGCACTGAAGCTTTCTTT. This codes for CASSLARGGTASTGTEAFF.

The chain is built from TRBV19 and TRBJ1-6; D is unresolved. Germline V gene lookup returns CDR1 LNHDA and CDR2 SQIVND (reference sequence). The CDR3 runs to 13 residues. V dropped 4 bases and J dropped 9 bases, with 10 bases sitting between them. CDR3 residues: CASSNGEGSPLHF. In nucleotides, the CDR3 is TGTGCCAGTAGTAACGGAGAAGGTTCACCCCTCCACTTT. The entire variable domain, with the rest obtained from reference TRBV19 and TRBJ1-6, is as follows: DGGITQSPKYLFRKEGQNVTLSCEQNLNHDAMYWYRQDPGQGLRLIYYSQIVNDFQKGDIAEGYSVSREKKESFPLTVTSAQKNPTAFYLCASSNGEGSPLHFGNGTRLTVT.

This clone was counted once. The genes are TRBV20-1 and TRBJ2-3, with D unresolved. The CDR3 contains 10 residues. CDR1 is DFQATT, CDR2 SNEGSKA, per germline (reference sequence). Trimming took off 1 base at V and 4 bases at J, with 0 bases between the two ends. The CDR3 DNA reads TGCAGTGCTAGAGCAGATACGCAGTATTTT. This sequence encodes CSARADTQYF.

The chain carries TRBV27 and TRBJ1-4, with 7 positions matching TRBD1. Germline CDR1 MNHEY, CDR2 SMNVEV (reference sequence). The CDR3 is 18 amino acids. After removal of 6 bases from V and 5 bases from J, the junction contained 18 bases not matched to a gene. CDR3 DNA sequence: TGTGCCAGCAGGCCTAATACTCCGGGACAGCCCTTAAATGAAAAACTGTTTTTT. Translating gives CASRPNTPGQPLNEKLFF. The entire variable domain, with the rest obtained from reference TRBV27 and TRBJ1-4, is as follows: EAQVTQNPRYLITVTGKKLTVTCSQNMNHEYMSWYRQDPGLGLRQIYYSMNVEVTDKGDVPEGYKVSRKEKRNFPLILESPSPNQTSLYFCASRPNTPGQPLNEKLFFGSGTQLSVL.

The chain is built from TRBV29-1 and TRBJ1-4, with no clear D. Deletions cut 2 bases from V and 4 bases from J, with 11 bases between. Germline V gene lookup returns CDR1 SQVTM and CDR2 ANQGSEA. The CDR3 is 14 residues long. CDR3: CSVEMAAYNEKLFF. The DNA of the CDR3 is TGCAGCGTTGAAATGGCAGCCTATAATGAAAAACTGTTTTTT.

The rearrangement joins TRBV28 to TRBJ1-2; no firm D call. This CDR3 is 13 amino acids long. Germline loops: CDR1 MDHEN, CDR2 SYDVKM. Trimming removed 2 bases at V and 8 bases at J, with 12 bases between. CDR3 nucleotide sequence: TGTGCCAGCAGTTTAGAGGGTTGGCGAGGCTACACCTTC. It yields the protein CASSLEGWRGYTF.

J is TRBJ1-2 and V is TRBV6-1; D unclear. The germline V gene encodes CDR1 MNHNS and CDR2 SASEGT. The length of the CDR3 is 12 residues. V lost 3 bases and J lost 8, with 10 bases in between. The CDR3 nucleotides read TGTGCCAGCAGTGAGCCGCCTGGAGGCTACACCTTC. It translates to CASSEPPGGYTF.

The J gene is TRBJ1-1, the V gene TRBV5-1; no clear D. The ends were cut back, 0 bases at V and 6 bases at J, with 24 bases in the middle. This CDR3 comprises 18 residues. The germline gives CDR1 SGHRS, CDR2 YFSETQ. CDR3 in amino acids: CASSLVRFTENRLSEAFF. In nucleotides, the CDR3 is TGCGCCAGCAGCTTGGTTCGATTTACGGAAAATCGACTATCTGAAGCTTTCTTT.

The rearrangement joins TRBV29-1 to TRBJ1-2, with 8 bases lining up with TRBD1. V lost 7 bases and J lost 4; bases outside the gene matches: 8. Germline V gives CDR1 SQVTM, CDR2 ANQGSEA. This CDR3 has 13 amino acids. The CDR3 DNA reads TGCAGCGCCCTGGACAGGGTCACCTATGGCTACACCTTC. Its protein product is CSALDRVTYGYTF.

The V call is TRBV4-1, the J call TRBJ1-6; TRBD1 matches at 8 bases. The junction had 9 bases not matched to a gene; V was cut back by 5 bases and J by 6 bases. This CDR3 contains 16 residues. The germline gives CDR1 MGHRA, CDR2 YSYEKL. CDR3: CASSFGGDRFNSPLHF. The CDR3 DNA reads TGCGCCAGCAGCTTCGGAGGGGACAGGTTTAATTCACCCCTCCACTTT.

The V and J genes are TRBV4-2 and TRBJ2-2, with D unclear. Germline V lookup: CDR1 LGHNA, CDR2 YNFKEQ. V dropped 4 bases and J dropped 3 bases, with 3 bases sitting between them. The CDR3 consists of 12 residues. DNA of the CDR3: TGTGCCAGCAGCCCTTACACCGGGGAGCTGTTTTTT. This gives the protein CASSPYTGELFF.

The rearrangement uses TRBV5-1 and TRBJ1-1; D not resolved. The ends were cut back, 8 bases at V and 0 bases at J, with 11 bases in the middle. The germline CDR1 and CDR2 sequences are SGHRS and YFSETQ. The CDR3 loop spans 13 amino acids. CDR3 sequence (DNA): TGCGCCAGTCAAGACTGGGTGAACACTGAAGCTTTCTTT. This translates into CASQDWVNTEAFF.

V is TRBV18 and J is TRBJ2-5, with TRBD2 matching over 7 bases. Per germline, CDR1 KGHSH and CDR2 LQKENI. The junction had 13 bases not matched to a gene; V was cut back by 5 bases and J by 1 base. The CDR3 extends over 17 amino acids. The CDR3 DNA is TGTGCCAGCTCATCTCAGACTGGGGGGGGACCCCAAGAGACCCAGTACTTC. Protein product: CASSSQTGGGPQETQYF.

CDR3 amino acids: CASSFGGGHEKLFF. In nucleotides, the CDR3 is TGTGCCAGCAGTTTTGGGGGGGGGCATGAAAAACTGTTTTTT. The chain uses TRBV28 and TRBJ1-4, with D possibly matching TRBD1 (6 bases). The CDR3 loop spans 14 amino acids. Trimming pared 3 bases from V and 6 bases from J, leaving 11 bases between. From germline, CDR1 is MDHEN and CDR2 SYDVKM.

The chain joins TRBV2 to TRBJ2-7; the match to TRBD1 covers 7 bases. The trim removed 4 bases at V and 6 bases at J, leaving 12 bases unmatched. The germline CDR1 and CDR2 sequences are SNHLY and FYNNEI. CDR3 length: 15 residues. CDR3 nucleotide sequence: TGTGCCAGCAGTGCCCCTCACAGGGGATCCGGCGAGCAGTACTTC. Its protein product is CASSAPHRGSGEQYF.

The chain has TRBV12-5 and TRBJ2-7, with 9 bases matching TRBD1. The J segment lost 3 bases and the V segment lost 1 base, leaving 7 bases of the junction unmatched. The CDR3 loop spans 16 amino acids. CDR1 LGHNT and CDR2 FRNRAP come from the germline V gene. CDR3 protein: CASGLAMTGGCYEQYF. For the CDR3, the DNA is TGTGCTAGTGGTTTGGCAATGACAGGGGGATGCTACGAGCAGTACTTC.

The chain links TRBV7-8 to TRBJ1-4; D is unclear. There are 15 residues in the CDR3. Germline lookup yields CDR1 SGHVS and CDR2 FQNEAQ. Trimming removed 5 bases from V and 0 bases from J, with 10 bases in between. Written as DNA, the CDR3 is TGTGCCAGCAGCATAACTCGTGCAACTAATGAAAAACTGTTTTTT. It yields the protein CASSITRATNEKLFF.

Only one count was recorded for this clone. The V call is TRBV7-2, the J call TRBJ1-5; D unclear. Per germline, CDR1 SGHTA and CDR2 FQGNSA. CDR3 length: 14 amino acids. V shed 5 bases and J shed 10 bases, with 18 bases lying between them. The CDR3 sequence: CASSPLALAGPQHF. DNA of the CDR3: TGTGCCAGCAGCCCCCTGGCCTTGGCGGGTCCCCAGCATTTT.

The chain uses TRBV28 and TRBJ1-2, with 8 bases aligning to TRBD1. Germline V gives CDR1 MDHEN, CDR2 SYDVKM. This CDR3 region has 16 residues. V was clipped by 6 bases and J by 5 bases; unmatched bases: 14. The CDR3 nucleotides are TGTGCCAGCAGCCCTACCGGACAGGGAAATGTGTATGGCTACACCTTC. Translated, it gives CASSPTGQGNVYGYTF.

This chain links TRBV6-6 with TRBJ1-5, with D possibly matching TRBD1 (5 bases). The CDR3 sequence is 11 residues long. Trimming stripped 2 bases from V and 9 bases from J, with 5 bases between. Germline CDR1 MNHNY, CDR2 SVGAGI (reference sequence). Here the CDR3 reads CASSYQGPQHF. The DNA for the CDR3 is TGTGCCAGCAGTTACCAGGGGCCCCAGCATTTT.

The chain couples TRBV7-2 to TRBJ2-2, with TRBD1 as a possible D gene (7 bases). Germline CDR1 reads SGHTA; CDR2 reads FQGNSA. The V and J ends lost 1 base and 10 bases respectively, with 13 bases between them. The CDR3 is 14 residues long. The CDR3: CASSLDRGLVELFF. The DNA for the CDR3 is TGTGCCAGCAGCTTAGACAGGGGACTCGTGGAGCTGTTTTTT.

The gene calls are TRBV30 and TRBJ2-7; 8 positions match TRBD1. Germline lookup yields CDR1 GTSNPN and CDR2 SVGIG (reference sequence). Losses at the gene ends were 5 bases for V and 6 bases for J; bases not matched to a gene: 9. This CDR3 contains 13 residues. CDR3 in amino acids: CAWGRQGLGEQYF. In DNA form, the CDR3 reads TGTGCCTGGGGGAGACAGGGGTTGGGCGAGCAGTACTTC. Combining the CDR3 with reference TRBV30 and TRBJ2-7 gives the whole variable domain SQTIHQWPATLVQPVGSPLSLECTVEGTSNPNLYWYRQAAGRGLQLLFYSVGIGQISSEVPQNLSASRPQDRQFILSSKKLLLSDSGFYLCAWGRQGLGEQYFGPGTRLTVT.

The V gene is TRBV30, the J gene TRBJ2-6; D remains ambiguous. This CDR3 is 14 amino acids long. V lost 3 bases and J 0 bases, leaving 6 bases between the germline ends. Germline V lookup: CDR1 GTSNPN, CDR2 SVGIG (reference sequence). CDR3 region: CAWRRTSGANVLTF. Here the CDR3 DNA reads TGTGCCTGGAGGCGGACCTCTGGGGCCAACGTCCTGACTTTC.

This clone was detected only once. The rearrangement uses TRBV7-2 and TRBJ1-2; D is possibly TRBD1 (5 bases). Germline V CDR1 and CDR2: SGHTA, FQGNSA. The CDR3 covers 16 residues. Trimming left V 5 bases short and J 6 bases short, with 22 bases between. DNA of the CDR3: TGTGCCAGCAGCCTTTCCCAGTTTCAGGGATTTCATGGCTACACCTTC. Amino acid sequence: CASSLSQFQGFHGYTF.

The chain has TRBV2 and TRBJ2-5; D gene unclear. V lost 9 bases and J 4 bases, leaving 12 bases between the germline ends. CDR1 is SNHLY, CDR2 FYNNEI, per germline. This CDR3 contains 12 residues. As DNA, the CDR3 is TGTGCCAGACGAGGAGATAGAGAGACCCAGTACTTC. Residues: CARRGDRETQYF.